Below, 16 T cell receptor beta chains from the same sample are listed, as sequenced in a study of immune heterogeneity within non-small cell lung tumors. Multiplex PCR was performed with 32 V and 13 J primers, and it amplified TCR beta CDR3. MiXCR, run by TCRdb on the multiplex PCR reads, gives a single entry per CDR3 protein. Of 20,000 to 25,000 distinct CDR3 sequences detected, roughly 29% appear once; the ten largest clones hold 3.5% to 5%. Bulk tumor genomic DNA (about 600 ng per sample) served as template. Each primary tumor yielded several biopsies, collected far apart from one another at surgery. The cohort was untreated, with newly diagnosed non-small cell lung cancer undergoing curative surgery. The sample comprised lung tumor tissue. The receptors here all came from a man aged 35 to 55 with non-small cell lung cancer.

This clonotype has ten or more counts. This chain uses TRBV27 with TRBJ1-1; D unclear. Germline V gives CDR1 MNHEY, CDR2 SMNVEV (reference sequence). Trimming stripped 5 bases from V and 10 bases from J, with 20 bases between. The CDR3 runs to 14 residues. The CDR3, as DNA: TGTGCCAGCAGTCTCAACGTGGTTGGGGTTAGAGCTTTCTTT. Amino acid sequence: CASSLNVVGVRAFF.

This clonotype was detected ten times or more. The gene calls are TRBV20-1 and TRBJ2-7; perhaps TRBD2 as D (5 bases). Germline CDR1 DFQATT, CDR2 SNEGSKA (reference sequence). V lost 4 bases to trimming and J lost 0 bases, with 13 bases between them. The length of the CDR3 is 14 residues. The CDR3 DNA follows: TGCAGTGCTATAAGGACTCCTCGCTCCTACGAGCAGTACTTC. It translates to CSAIRTPRSYEQYF.

This chain links TRBV6-1 with TRBJ2-2, with 10 positions matching TRBD2. Germline assignment: CDR1 MNHNS and CDR2 SASEGT. V lost 5 bases and J lost 1; bases outside the gene matches: 4. CDR3 length: 16 residues. CDR3 in DNA: TGTGCCAGCAGTCCTGGACTAGCGGAGAACACCGGGGAGCTGTTTTTT. Translated: CASSPGLAENTGELFF.

This clonotype was found a few times. The CDR3 nucleotides read TGTGCCACCAGCAGGGAAAACAGCGAAGCTTTCTTT. Protein: CATSRENSEAFF. The chain carries TRBV15 and TRBJ1-1; no firm D call. Germline V gene lookup returns CDR1 LNHNV and CDR2 YYDKDF (reference sequence). V lost 3 bases, J lost 8 bases, and 10 bases lay in between. The CDR3 has 12 amino acids.

This chain links TRBV7-3 with TRBJ2-7; weak D call: TRBD2 (6 bases). V was clipped by 3 bases and J by 7 bases, with 13 bases between them. The CDR3 contains 13 residues. Germline V gives CDR1 SGHTA, CDR2 FQGTGA. The DNA of the CDR3 is TGTGCCAGCAGCTTTGCGCGGGGTGAAGAGCAGTACTTC. This codes for CASSFARGEEQYF.

The CDR3 nucleotides read TGCGCCAGCAGCCCGACGGATTTGGTCAACTATGGCTACACCTTC. It codes for CASSPTDLVNYGYTF. V and J are TRBV5-1 and TRBJ1-2; no clear D. CDR1 and CDR2 from the germline V gene are SGHRS and YFSETQ. This CDR3 contains 15 residues. V dropped 4 bases and J dropped 2 bases, with 15 bases sitting between them.

This clonotype was observed many times. The gene calls are TRBV10-3 and TRBJ1-3; 8 bases align to TRBD1. V shed 2 bases, J shed 1 base, and the junction held 4 bases outside the gene matches. CDR1 and CDR2 (germline): ENHRY, SYGVKD. This CDR3 contains 16 residues. The CDR3 reads CAISEPGQGSGNTIYF. CDR3 DNA sequence: TGTGCCATCAGTGAGCCCGGACAGGGATCTGGAAACACCATATATTTT.

The CDR3 nucleotides are TGTGCCAGCAGCTTGGATCCGAACTCCTACGAGCAGTACTTC. Amino acids: CASSLDPNSYEQYF. J is TRBJ2-7 and V is TRBV5-5, with unresolved D. The CDR3 is 14 residues long. Looked up from germline, CDR1 is SGHKS and CDR2 is YYEKEE (reference sequence). Trimming shortened V by 0 bases and J by 0 bases, and 7 bases separated the two germline ends.

The count of this clonotype is one. A much larger clone lies a single base off, so this may be a read error. V is TRBV20-1 and J is TRBJ2-7; D might be TRBD2 (6 bases). Germline lookup yields CDR1 DFQATT and CDR2 SNEGSKA (reference sequence). The CDR3 has 13 residues. With 3 bases removed from V and 3 bases from J, the gap between germline ends came to 12 bases. DNA of the CDR3: TGCAGTGCTAGGGGCGTTAGCGGCTACGAGCAGTACTTC. Protein: CSARGVSGYEQYF.

This clonotype is medium-sized within its sample. The J gene is TRBJ2-7, the V gene TRBV6-1; 12 nucleotides align to TRBD2. This CDR3 has 17 residues. With 8 bases clipped from V and 7 bases from J, the junction kept 18 bases outside the gene matches. Germline CDR1 MNHNS, CDR2 SASEGT. The CDR3 DNA sequence: TGTGCCAGCCTAGGCTCACCCGGACTAGCGGGAATGGGGGAGCAGTACTTC. The encoded protein is CASLGSPGLAGMGEQYF.

The chain combines TRBV12-5 with TRBJ1-1; no clear D gene. This CDR3 has 10 amino acids. V was cut by 7 bases and J by 7 bases, with 7 bases left in between. From germline, CDR1 is LGHNT and CDR2 FRNRAP. The CDR3 protein is CASASLEAFF. The CDR3 DNA follows: TGTGCTAGTGCCTCACTTGAAGCTTTCTTT.

This chain links TRBV5-1 with TRBJ2-3; 10 bases are shared with TRBD2. CDR3 length: 15 amino acids. V was pared by 1 base and J by 3 bases, with 2 bases of the junction left unmatched. Germline V gene lookup returns CDR1 SGHRS and CDR2 YFSETQ. DNA for the CDR3: TGCGCCAGCAGCTTGACTAGCGGGATAACAGATACGCAGTATTTT. Protein product: CASSLTSGITDTQYF.

As concerns this clonotype: Germline and junction disagree at one end, which may indicate a read error. The chain links TRBV27 to TRBJ1-1; TRBD1 is a possible D gene (6 bases). Per the germline V gene, CDR1 is MNHEY and CDR2 is SMNVEV (reference sequence). This CDR3 region has 14 residues. DNA of the CDR3: TGTGCCAGCAGTTTGCTAACAGGGAACACTGAAGCTTCCTTT. This codes for CASSLLTGNTEASF.

This clonotype is categorized as medium-sized. V and J are TRBV5-8 and TRBJ1-6; the match to TRBD1 covers 9 bases. V was pared by 5 bases and J by 5 bases, with 2 bases of the junction left unmatched. The CDR3 contains 14 residues. Germline-derived CDR1 and CDR2 are SGHTS and YDEGEE. The CDR3: CASRRDRDNSPLHF. Here the CDR3 DNA reads TGTGCCAGCAGAAGGGACAGGGATAATTCACCCCTCCACTTT.

Remarks on this clonotype: Being one base from a much bigger clone, this may be a read error. The chain employs TRBV7-3 and TRBJ2-3, with D perhaps matching TRBD2 (6 bases). CDR1 and CDR2 (germline): SGHTA, FQGTGA. The V end was cut by 5 bases, the J end by 2 bases, with 14 bases between. The CDR3 runs to 15 residues. CDR3 residues: CASSPGGVPTDTQYF. The CDR3, as DNA: TGTGCCAGCAGCCCCGGCGGGGTGCCCACAGATACGCAGTATTTT. The full variable domain, its missing parts supplied by reference TRBV7-3 and TRBJ2-3, is GAGVSQTPSNKVTEKGKYVELRCDPISGHTALYWYRQSLGQGPEFLIYFQGTGAADDSGLPNDRFFAVRPEGSVSTLKIQRTERGDSAVYLCASSPGGVPTDTQYFGPGTRLTVL.

V is TRBV6-1 and J is TRBJ2-1, with 8 bases aligning to TRBD2. V lost 7 bases, J lost 10 bases, and 18 bases stayed unmatched. Looked up from germline, CDR1 is MNHNS and CDR2 is SASEGT. The CDR3 is 16 amino acids. The CDR3 DNA reads as TGTGCCAGCACTCCCGAGGGGGGCGGACTAGCACGGGAGCAGTTCTTC. It specifies CASTPEGGGLAREQFF.